The 5 T cell receptor beta chains in this list originate from one sample, sequenced in a study of chemoradiotherapy in HPV16-positive cancers. Data came from immunoSEQ multiplex PCR; TCRdb stores just in-frame clones and leaves some out. This table holds roughly 39,000 clones, roughly 77% found once. The sample was blood, taken from a patient who underwent chemoradiotherapy. Receptor source: a human donor with HPV-associated anogenital cancer.

This chain connects TRBV6-5 to TRBJ1-1; 10 bases map to TRBD1. CDR3 size: 15 residues. Germline V gene sequence: CDR1 MNHEY, CDR2 SVGAGI. Trimming cost V 2 bases and J 4 bases; bases outside gene matches: 4. The CDR3 loop is CASSYLGQGGTEAFF. CDR3 bases: TGTGCCAGCAGTTACCTCGGACAGGGGGGCACTGAAGCTTTCTTT.

The chain is built from TRBV10-2 and TRBJ1-2, with 10 positions matching TRBD1. Germline CDR1 reads WSHSY; CDR2 reads SAAADI. V shed 3 bases, J shed 5 bases, and the junction held 6 bases outside the gene matches. The CDR3 runs 15 residues. CDR3 loop: CASSDGGQGVYGYTF. The DNA of the CDR3 is TGCGCCAGCAGTGATGGAGGACAGGGGGTTTATGGCTACACCTTC.

This chain connects TRBV7-8 to TRBJ1-2, with D possibly TRBD1 on 6 matching bases. This CDR3 is built from 14 residues. CDR1 is SGHVS and CDR2 is FQNEAQ in the germline V gene. Trimming removed 5 bases from V and 4 bases from J, with 14 bases in between. The DNA for the CDR3 is TGTGCCAGCAGCCCACGGGAGGGGGGCTATGGCTACACCTTC. Translated, it gives CASSPREGGYGYTF.

V gene TRBV20-1 combines with J gene TRBJ1-1; no clear D gene. The germline V gene has CDR1 DFQATT and CDR2 SNEGSKA (reference sequence). This CDR3 spans 11 amino acids. V dropped 3 bases and J dropped 3 bases, with 5 bases sitting between them. CDR3 DNA: TGCAGTGCTAGTGAATACACTGAAGCTTTCTTT. This translates into CSASEYTEAFF.

CDR3 sequence (DNA): TGCAGCGCCCCCTCGGGTCGGACTGAAGCTTTCTTT. This sequence encodes CSAPSGRTEAFF. The V and J genes are TRBV29-1 and TRBJ1-1; D remains unclear. V was pared by 7 bases and J by 5 bases, with 14 bases between. Per the germline V gene, CDR1 is SQVTM and CDR2 is ANQGSEA. CDR3 length: 12 amino acids.